This T cell receptor beta chain stems from a study of blood T cell repertoires in COVID-19. Concerning this clone itself: Other DNA sequences within the sample encode an identical CDR3.

The repertoire was sequenced with immunoSEQ multiplex PCR; TCRdb's copy has only in-frame clones and lacks some. Here the sample spans a few hundred thousand clones, approximately 91% being singletons. The TCR comes from a person aged 18 to 30 with COVID-19, enrolled during active disease. The sample consisted of peripheral blood.

The CDR3 coding sequence is TGTGCCAGCAGCGTTTCAGGGTCACCCTACAATGAGCAGTTCTTC. It translates to CASSVSGSPYNEQFF. The chain has TRBV9 and TRBJ2-1; possibly TRBD1 for D (5 bases). V was pared by 2 bases and J by 2 bases, with 11 bases between. CDR1 is SGDLS and CDR2 is YYNGEE in the germline V gene. CDR3 size: 15 residues.